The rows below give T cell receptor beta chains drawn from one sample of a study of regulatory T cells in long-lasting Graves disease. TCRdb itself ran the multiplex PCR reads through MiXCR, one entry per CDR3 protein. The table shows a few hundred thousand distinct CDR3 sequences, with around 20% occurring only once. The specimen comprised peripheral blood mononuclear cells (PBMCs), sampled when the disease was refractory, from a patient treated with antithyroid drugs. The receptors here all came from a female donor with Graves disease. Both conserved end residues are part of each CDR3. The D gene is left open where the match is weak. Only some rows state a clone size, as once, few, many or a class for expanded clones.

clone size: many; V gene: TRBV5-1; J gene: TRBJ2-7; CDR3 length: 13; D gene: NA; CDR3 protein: CASRLGTYYEQYF; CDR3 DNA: TGCGCCAGCAGGCTCGGGACTTACTACGAGCAGTACTTC
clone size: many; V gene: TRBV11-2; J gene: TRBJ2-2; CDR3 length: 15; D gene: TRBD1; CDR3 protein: CASGSQGAVTGELFF; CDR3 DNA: TGTGCCAGTGGGTCCCAGGGGGCTGTGACCGGGGAGCTGTTTTTT
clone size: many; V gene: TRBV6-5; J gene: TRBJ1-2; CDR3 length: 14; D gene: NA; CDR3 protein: CASSYSRGGYGYTF; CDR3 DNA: TGTGCCAGCAGTTATTCCAGGGGCGGCTATGGCTACACCTTC
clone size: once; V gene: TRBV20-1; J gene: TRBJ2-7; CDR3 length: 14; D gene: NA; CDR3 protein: CSALRTPHSYEQYF; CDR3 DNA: TGCAGTGCTTTGAGGACTCCACACTCCTACGAGCAGTACTTC
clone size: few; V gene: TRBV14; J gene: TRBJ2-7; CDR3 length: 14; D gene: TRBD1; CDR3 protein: CASSHIGQAYEQYF; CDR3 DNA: TGTGCCAGCAGCCACATTGGACAGGCCTACGAGCAGTACTTC
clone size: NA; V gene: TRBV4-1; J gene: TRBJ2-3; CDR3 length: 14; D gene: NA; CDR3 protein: CASSQRTATDTQYF; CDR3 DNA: TGCGCCAGCAGCCAGAGGACAGCCACAGATACGCAGTATTTT
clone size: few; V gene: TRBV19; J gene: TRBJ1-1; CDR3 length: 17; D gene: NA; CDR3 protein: CASSIDRLAGPNTEAFF; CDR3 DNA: TGTGCCAGTAGTATCGACCGTCTGGCAGGCCCGAACACTGAAGCTTTCTTT
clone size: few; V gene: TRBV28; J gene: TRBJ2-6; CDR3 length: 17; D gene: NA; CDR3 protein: CASSSGVGLTGANVLTF; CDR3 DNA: TGTGCCAGCAGCTCAGGGGTCGGTTTGACTGGGGCCAACGTCCTGACTTTC
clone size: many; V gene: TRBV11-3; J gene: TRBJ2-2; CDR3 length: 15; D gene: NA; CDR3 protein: CASSLEGGNTGELFF; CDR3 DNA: TGTGCCAGCAGCTTAGAGGGGGGAAACACCGGGGAGCTGTTTTTT
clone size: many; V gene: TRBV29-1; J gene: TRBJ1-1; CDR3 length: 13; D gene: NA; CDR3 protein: CSESQGLNTEAFF; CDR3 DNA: TGCAGCGAGTCACAGGGTTTGAACACTGAAGCTTTCTTT
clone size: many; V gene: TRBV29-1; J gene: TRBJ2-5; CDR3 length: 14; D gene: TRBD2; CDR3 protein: CSVEGLADQETQYF; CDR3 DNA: TGCAGCGTTGAGGGACTAGCGGACCAAGAGACCCAGTACTTC
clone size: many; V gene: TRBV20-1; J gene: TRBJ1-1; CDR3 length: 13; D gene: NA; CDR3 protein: CSAWDTSGTEAFF; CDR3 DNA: TGCAGTGCTTGGGACACATCAGGGACTGAAGCTTTCTTT
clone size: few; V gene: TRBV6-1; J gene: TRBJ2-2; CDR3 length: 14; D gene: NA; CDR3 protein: CAIEKGRGTGELFF; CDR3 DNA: TGTGCCATCGAAAAGGGCAGGGGCACCGGGGAGCTGTTTTTT
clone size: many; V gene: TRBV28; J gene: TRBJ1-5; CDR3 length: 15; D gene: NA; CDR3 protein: CASSGVGTFNQPQHF; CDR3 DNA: TGTGCCAGCAGCGGTGTGGGGACGTTCAATCAGCCCCAGCATTTT
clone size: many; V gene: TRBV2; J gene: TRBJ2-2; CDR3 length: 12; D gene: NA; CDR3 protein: CASSETIEELFF; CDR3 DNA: TGTGCCAGCAGTGAGACGATAGAGGAGCTGTTTTTT
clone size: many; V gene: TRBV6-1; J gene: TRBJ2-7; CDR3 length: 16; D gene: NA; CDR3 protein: CASRHTLDPRSYEQYF; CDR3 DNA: TGTGCCAGCAGACATACTTTGGACCCTCGCTCCTACGAGCAGTACTTC
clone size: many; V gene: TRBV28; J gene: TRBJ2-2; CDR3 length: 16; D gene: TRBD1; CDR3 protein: CASSLGTGDNTGELFF; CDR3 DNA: TGTGCCAGCAGTCTTGGGACAGGTGACAACACCGGGGAGCTGTTTTTT
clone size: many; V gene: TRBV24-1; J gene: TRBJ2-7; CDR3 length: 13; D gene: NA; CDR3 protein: CATSDPGLYEQYF; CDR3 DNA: TGTGCCACCAGTGACCCCGGACTCTACGAGCAGTACTTC
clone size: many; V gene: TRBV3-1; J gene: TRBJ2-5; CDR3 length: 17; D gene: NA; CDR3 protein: CASSQQDPGSIPVAQYF; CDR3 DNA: TGTGCCAGCAGCCAACAGGACCCGGGCTCGATACCAGTGGCCCAGTACTTC
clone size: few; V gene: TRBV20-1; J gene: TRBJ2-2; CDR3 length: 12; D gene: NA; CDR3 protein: CSARPPTGELFF; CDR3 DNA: TGCAGTGCTAGACCCCCCACCGGGGAGCTGTTTTTT
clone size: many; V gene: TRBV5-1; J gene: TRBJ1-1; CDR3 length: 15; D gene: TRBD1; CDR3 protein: CASRQLQGADTEAFF; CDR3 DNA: TGCGCCAGCAGACAACTTCAGGGGGCGGACACTGAAGCTTTCTTT
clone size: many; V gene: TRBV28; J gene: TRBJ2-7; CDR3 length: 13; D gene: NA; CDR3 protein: CASSPNDSYEQYF; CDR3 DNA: TGTGCCAGCAGTCCTAACGACTCCTACGAGCAGTACTTC
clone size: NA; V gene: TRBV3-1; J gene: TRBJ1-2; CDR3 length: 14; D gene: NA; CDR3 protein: CASSQVAGEYGYTF; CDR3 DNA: TGTGCCAGCAGCCAAGTGGCAGGGGAGTATGGCTACACCTTC